The 31 T cell receptor beta chains given below trace back to one sample, sequenced in a study of human T cells and chemical hapten exposure (dated by TCRdb to the early 2020s). This specimen's time point label, interpreted: patch test 2, 6 weeks after DPC sensitization. Taken with the paper, the label for treatment or condition translates to: therapeutic diphenylcyclopropenone sensitization with weekly scalp DPC. Library preparation was by RACE. Sequencing instrument: NextSeq 500. TCRdb cleaned the public reads at Q25 with fastp, built clones with MiXCR and kept in-frame beta chains. Identical CDR3 protein sequences are pooled into one entry, listed with their most common genes and DNA. This sample is represented by about 40,000 distinct CDR3 sequences; 3% to 3.5% of them were singletons. The ten most abundant clones make up approximately 7.1% of the sample. This specimen consisted of whole blood, obtained in connection with sensitization to the hapten diphenylcyclopropenone (DPC). The receptors here all came from a man aged 35 to 55 with alopecia areata. Some clones in this sample may be carry-over from other donors' samples.

This clonotype has ten or more counts. The rearrangement joins TRBV27 to TRBJ2-5; D unresolved. Germline loops: CDR1 MNHEY, CDR2 SMNVEV (reference sequence). Deletions cut 6 bases from V and 0 bases from J, with 11 bases between. The CDR3 consists of 14 residues. CDR3 in amino acids: CASRLIGNQETQYF. DNA for the CDR3: TGTGCCAGCAGGTTAATAGGGAACCAAGAGACCCAGTACTTC.

This clonotype was seen many times. The chain joins TRBV7-2 to TRBJ2-3, with 9 bases fitting TRBD2. CDR1 SGHTA and CDR2 FQGNSA come from the germline V gene. The CDR3 spans 15 residues. The ends lost 4 bases at V and 1 base at J; junction bases unmatched: 3. The DNA of the CDR3 is TGTGCCAGCAGCTCGACTAGCGGAGGCACAGATACGCAGTATTTT. This gives the protein CASSSTSGGTDTQYF.

This clonotype was counted ten times or more. The chain joins TRBV7-9 to TRBJ2-1; D possibly uses TRBD1 or TRBD2 (5 bases each). The germline V and J ends were trimmed by 6 bases and 8 bases, with 17 bases remaining between them. CDR1 is SEHNR and CDR2 is FQNEAQ in the germline V gene (reference sequence). The CDR3 runs to 14 residues. The CDR3 loop reads CASRTTQGSDEQFF. CDR3 nucleotide sequence: TGTGCCAGCAGAACTACTCAGGGTAGCGATGAGCAGTTCTTC.

This clonotype occurred many times. The chain combines TRBV3-1 with TRBJ2-3; 10 positions agree with TRBD2. In germline, CDR1 is LGHDT, CDR2 YNNKEL (reference sequence). The CDR3 contains 16 residues. Trimming took 2 bases from V and 0 from J; bases not matched to a gene: 2. The CDR3 loop is CASSQRTSGSTDTQYF. DNA of the CDR3: TGTGCCAGCAGCCAACGGACTAGCGGAAGCACAGATACGCAGTATTTT.

This clonotype was seen many times. The chain carries TRBV2 and TRBJ1-5, with a weak D call TRBD1 (5 bases). This CDR3 contains 15 residues. The germline gives CDR1 SNHLY, CDR2 FYNNEI. V gave up 7 bases and J gave up 1 base, with 14 bases separating them. Written as DNA, the CDR3 is TGTGCCAGCAAAAGACAGCCCTTAAGCAATCAGCCCCAGCATTTT. Translation gives CASKRQPLSNQPQHF.

This clonotype has a count of ten or more. As DNA, the CDR3 is TGTGCCAGCAGCTTCCGGACTAGCGGCCCGAACGAGCAGTACTTC. Protein product: CASSFRTSGPNEQYF. The J gene is TRBJ2-7, the V gene TRBV13; 10 bases fit TRBD2. V dropped 3 bases and J dropped 5; count of bases not matched to a gene: 7. The CDR3 consists of 15 residues. CDR1 is PRHDT, CDR2 FYEKMQ, per germline (reference sequence).

Many counts were recorded for this clonotype. V gene TRBV10-1 combines with J gene TRBJ2-1, with 11 nucleotides matching TRBD2. The CDR3 has 15 residues. Germline V gene lookup returns CDR1 WNHNN and CDR2 SYGVQD (reference sequence). After removal of 7 bases from V and 4 bases from J, the junction contained 6 bases not matched to a gene. CDR3 amino acids: CASTLTSGVYNEQFF. CDR3 in DNA: TGCGCCAGCACCCTGACTAGCGGGGTTTACAATGAGCAGTTCTTC.

With respect to this clonotype: A read error may explain this, as a much larger clone is one base away. The chain links TRBV7-8 to TRBJ2-2, with a weak D call TRBD1 (5 bases). Germline CDR1 and CDR2: SGHVS and FQNEAQ. The CDR3 is 16 amino acids. CDR3 sequence (DNA): TGTGCCGGCAGCCAAGGGGCAGGCGTAAACACCGGGGAGCTGTTTTTT. Translating it yields CAGSQGAGVNTGELFF.

This clonotype was detected many times. This chain joins TRBV12-3 or TRBV12-4 and TRBJ2-5; the D gene could be TRBD1 or TRBD2 (5 bases each). Trimming took 5 bases from V and 2 from J, leaving 12 bases between them. This CDR3 has 14 amino acids. CDR3 in amino acids: CASSTGGRQETQYF. The CDR3 DNA is TGTGCCAGCAGTACTGGGGGTAGACAAGAGACCCAGTACTTC.

This clonotype occurred many times. The genes are TRBV20-1 and TRBJ2-3, with D perhaps matching TRBD2 (5 bases). CDR3 size: 14 residues. V lost 5 bases, J lost 6 bases, and 18 bases lay in between. CDR1 and CDR2 (germline): DFQATT, SNEGSKA (reference sequence). CDR3 bases: TGCAGTGCTCCCCGGGAACCAGCGGTCGATACGCAGTATTTT. Its protein is CSAPREPAVDTQYF.

This clonotype was counted at least ten times. The chain uses TRBV7-8 and TRBJ2-7; 7 bases agree with TRBD1. The CDR3 is made up of 16 amino acids. Germline V lookup: CDR1 SGHVS, CDR2 FQNEAQ. The V gene end was trimmed by 5 bases and the J gene end by 6 bases; junction bases not matched to a gene: 16. CDR3 region: CASSHKQGTPFTEQYF. The DNA for the CDR3 is TGTGCCAGCAGCCACAAACAGGGGACCCCCTTCACCGAGCAGTACTTC. The variable domain in full, completed from reference TRBV7-8 and TRBJ2-7, reads GAGVSQSPRYKVAKRGQDVALRCDPISGHVSLFWYQQALGQGPEFLTYFQNEAQLDKSGLPSDRFFAERPEGSVSTLKIQRTQQEDSAVYLCASSHKQGTPFTEQYFGPGTRLTVT.

Remarks on this clonotype: One base away lies a much larger clone, so this may be a sequencing read error. This chain uses TRBV5-4 with TRBJ1-5; D might be TRBD1 (5 bases). The CDR3 spans 16 residues. The germline gives CDR1 SGHNT, CDR2 YYREEE (reference sequence). The DNA for the CDR3 is TGTGCCAGCAACTTGGGGGGAAGGGATCCCAATCAGCCCCAGCATTTT. Protein product: CASNLGGRDPNQPQHF.

In its sample, this clonotype was seen many times. The rearrangement links TRBV4-2 to TRBJ2-7, with TRBD2 matching over 7 bases. This CDR3 is built from 15 residues. The V segment lost 1 base and the J segment 6 bases; nucleotides outside the gene matches: 9. From germline, CDR1 is LGHNA and CDR2 YNFKEQ. The CDR3 coding sequence is TGTGCCAGCAGCCAAGTGGGGGAGGGCCACGGCGAGCAGTACTTC. It encodes CASSQVGEGHGEQYF.

At least ten counts were recorded for this clonotype. The chain links TRBV12-3 or TRBV12-4 to TRBJ2-5; unclear D gene. V was cut by 6 bases and J by 5 bases, with 16 bases left in between. CDR3 length: 14 amino acids. CDR3 DNA sequence: TGTGCCAGCAGCATTGTTACGGGTCGGGAGACCCAGTACTTC. It yields the protein CASSIVTGRETQYF.

By sample share, this clonotype is medium-sized. The chain combines TRBV6-2 or TRBV6-3 with TRBJ2-3; a weak D match, TRBD1 (6 bases). Between the trimmed V and J ends, which lost 7 bases and 2 bases, there was a span of 19 bases. This CDR3 is built from 16 residues. Germline V gene sequence: CDR1 MNHEY, CDR2 SVGEGT. The CDR3 protein is CASTLEQGIYTDTQYF. The CDR3 DNA is TGTGCCAGCACCCTAGAACAGGGAATCTACACAGATACGCAGTATTTT.

This clonotype was counted many times. CDR3 sequence: CSASGLAGGPRETQYF. In nucleotides, the CDR3 is TGCAGTGCTAGTGGCCTAGCGGGAGGGCCTAGGGAGACCCAGTACTTC. The chain carries TRBV20-1 and TRBJ2-5, with TRBD2 matching over 12 bases. Germline V gene data show CDR1 as DFQATT and CDR2 as SNEGSKA (reference sequence). The CDR3 is 16 residues long. The J segment lost 5 bases and the V segment lost 3 bases, leaving 10 bases of the junction unmatched.

This clonotype was found many times. The rearrangement joins TRBV10-2 to TRBJ2-7, with a tentative D call TRBD1 (5 bases). This CDR3 has 12 residues. CDR1 and CDR2 (germline): WSHSY, SAAADI. V was cut by 9 bases and J by 3 bases, with 12 bases left in between. The CDR3, as DNA: TGCGCCAGTGGGCAGGGCTACTACGAGCAGTACTTC. It specifies CASGQGYYEQYF.

This clonotype was detected many times. This chain uses TRBV5-6 with TRBJ1-5; D gene unclear. The ends were cut back, 6 bases at V and 6 bases at J, with 10 bases in the middle. This CDR3 has 12 amino acids. CDR1 and CDR2 from the germline V gene are SGHDT and YYEEEE. CDR3 in DNA: TGTGCCAGCACCTCTAATGGTCAGCCCCAGCATTTT. This translates into CASTSNGQPQHF. Combining the CDR3 with reference TRBV5-6 and TRBJ1-5 gives the whole variable domain DAGVTQSPTHLIKTRGQQVTLRCSPKSGHDTVSWYQQALGQGPQFIFQYYEEEERQRGNFPDRFSGHQFPNYSSELNVNALLLGDSALYLCASTSNGQPQHFGDGTRLSIL.

This clonotype was seen more than once but under ten times. The V gene is TRBV4-2, the J gene TRBJ2-1; 9 bases fit TRBD2. The CDR3 totals 19 residues. V lost 0 bases and J lost 4; bases outside the gene matches: 13. Germline values: CDR1 LGHNA, CDR2 YNFKEQ. The CDR3 nucleotides are TGTGCCAGCAGCCAAGAAGGGAGCGGGGGGCCCCCGGGGTACAATGAGCAGTTCTTC. Its translation is CASSQEGSGGPPGYNEQFF.

This clonotype has only a few counts. The chain employs TRBV7-9 and TRBJ2-3; 8 nucleotides match TRBD2. The junction had 9 bases not matched to a gene; V was cut back by 5 bases and J by 2 bases. The CDR3 sequence is 16 residues long. The germline V gene encodes CDR1 SEHNR and CDR2 FQNEAQ (reference sequence). CDR3 bases: TGTGCCAGCAGCCTACGGACTAGCTGGTCCACAGATACGCAGTATTTT. Residues: CASSLRTSWSTDTQYF.

This clonotype has at least ten counts. The chain is built from TRBV20-1 and TRBJ2-3; a weak D match, TRBD1 (6 bases). This CDR3 region has 15 residues. Trimming took off 8 bases at V and 0 bases at J, with 18 bases between the two ends. Germline V gene data show CDR1 as DFQATT and CDR2 as SNEGSKA (reference sequence). The DNA for the CDR3 is TGCAGTCCCGTACTAGGGGGACCTAGCACAGATACGCAGTATTTT. Its translation is CSPVLGGPSTDTQYF.

The sample holds many counts of this clonotype. The chain employs TRBV28 and TRBJ2-1; D gene ambiguous. Germline values: CDR1 MDHEN, CDR2 SYDVKM. The CDR3 length is 11 residues. The V end lost 2 bases, the J end lost 7 bases, and 3 bases lay between the germline ends. The DNA for the CDR3 is TGTGCCAGCAGTTTAGTAAATGAGCAGTTCTTC. This codes for CASSLVNEQFF.

This clonotype was detected many times. The V call is TRBV2, the J call TRBJ1-3, with D hard to call. Looked up from germline, CDR1 is SNHLY and CDR2 is FYNNEI. With 0 bases removed from V and 3 bases from J, the gap between germline ends came to 3 bases. The CDR3 covers 13 residues. This CDR3 is CASSEALGNTIYF. Written as DNA, the CDR3 is TGTGCCAGCAGTGAAGCGCTTGGAAACACCATATATTTT.

The rearrangement uses TRBV24-1 and TRBJ2-1; D may be TRBD1 or TRBD2 (5 bases each). Germline V gene sequence: CDR1 KGHDR, CDR2 SFDVKD. The CDR3 is 15 amino acids. The ends were cut back, 9 bases at V and 2 bases at J, with 16 bases in the middle. The CDR3 sequence is CATGPGTGPYNEQFF. CDR3 bases: TGTGCCACCGGTCCCGGGACCGGCCCCTACAATGAGCAGTTCTTC.

The J gene is TRBJ1-3, the V gene TRBV12-3 or TRBV12-4; the D is unclear. V was trimmed by 3 bases and J by 0 bases, leaving 9 bases between them. The CDR3 length is 15 residues. CDR3 sequence (DNA): TGTGCCAGCAGTTTCTCCCAATTCTCTGGAAACACCATATATTTT. This translates into CASSFSQFSGNTIYF.

This clonotype was seen repeatedly, ten times or more. CDR3 nucleotide sequence: TGTGCCATCAGGGTAGATGGGGTCACTGAAGCTTTCTTT. Amino acids: CAIRVDGVTEAFF. The V and J genes are TRBV10-3 and TRBJ1-1; no reliable D call. Germline CDR1 and CDR2: ENHRY and SYGVKD. V lost 6 bases, J lost 4 bases, and 12 bases lay in between. The CDR3 covers 13 residues.

The chain has TRBV14 and TRBJ1-1; no clear D gene. This CDR3 contains 15 residues. The V end was cut by 2 bases, the J end by 5 bases, with 15 bases between. Germline CDR1 reads SGHDN; CDR2 reads FVKESK. The CDR3 DNA is TGTGCCAGCAGCCAAATCGGCCGGGCAGCTACTGAAGCTTTCTTT. Its translation: CASSQIGRAATEAFF.

This clonotype has ten or more counts. The rearrangement uses TRBV6-1 and TRBJ1-5; D unresolved. Trimming left V 10 bases short and J 4 bases short, with 14 bases between. Germline CDR1 is MNHNS and CDR2 is SASEGT. The length of the CDR3 is 13 residues. CDR3 DNA sequence: TGTGCCATCATGGCAGGACTTAATCAGCCCCAGCATTTT. Protein sequence: CAIMAGLNQPQHF.

Ten or more counts support this clonotype. V usage is TRBV24-1 and J usage is TRBJ2-1, with unresolved D. The CDR3 consists of 11 residues. Germline V CDR1 and CDR2: KGHDR, SFDVKD. V was trimmed by 5 bases and J by 7 bases, leaving 5 bases between them. CDR3 nucleotides: TGTGCCACCAGTGTGAGGAATGAGCAGTTCTTC. Its protein is CATSVRNEQFF.

This clonotype has a count of ten or more. The rearrangement links TRBV20-1 to TRBJ1-6; possible D gene TRBD1, 6 bases. The germline CDR1 and CDR2 sequences are DFQATT and SNEGSKA (reference sequence). The V gene lost 5 bases and the J gene lost 2 bases, with 10 bases spanning the gap. The CDR3 is 14 amino acids. The CDR3 sequence: CSARGQPYNSPLHF. The CDR3 DNA sequence: TGCAGTGCTCGAGGACAGCCCTATAATTCACCCCTCCACTTT.

The V gene is TRBV20-1, the J gene TRBJ1-2; a weak D match, TRBD1 (6 bases). The CDR3 totals 13 residues. The germline V gene encodes CDR1 DFQATT and CDR2 SNEGSKA (reference sequence). V was shortened by 6 bases and J by 4 bases, with 15 bases between the two germline ends. CDR3 protein: CSAGQRQGYGYTF. DNA of the CDR3: TGCAGTGCCGGACAGAGACAAGGCTATGGCTACACCTTC.